One and the same sample provided the 10 T cell receptor beta chains below, sequenced in a study of molecular identifiers for immune sequencing clone quantification. TCRdb processed the PCR reads anew with MiXCR; each CDR3 protein has one entry. The sample carries over 600,000 distinct CDR3 sequences, 15% to 20% recorded once. Sequences were obtained from naive CD8+ T cells from blood, with Jurkat cell RNA spiked in. Subset given: FACS-sorted CD8+CD4-CCR7+CD45RA+ naive T cells. Source of these receptors: a human donor in good health. Some libraries in this study had Jurkat cell RNA spiked in.

The genes are TRBV20-1 and TRBJ2-1, with TRBD2 matching 7 bases. The CDR3 contains 16 residues. With 5 bases clipped from V and 4 bases from J, the junction kept 14 bases outside the gene matches. Germline CDR1 reads DFQATT; CDR2 reads SNEGSKA (reference sequence). As DNA, the CDR3 is TGCAGTGCTTCCTCCCCGAGTAGCGGGTTATACAATGAGCAGTTCTTC. As protein: CSASSPSSGLYNEQFF.

This clonotype was seen ten or more times. This chain connects TRBV7-6 to TRBJ2-3; D remains ambiguous. Deletions cut 4 bases from V and 3 bases from J, with 23 bases between. This CDR3 spans 18 amino acids. Germline loops: CDR1 SGHVS, CDR2 FNYEAQ. The CDR3 reads CASSSTFASQVETDTQYF. The CDR3 DNA is TGTGCCAGCAGCTCGACCTTTGCTTCCCAGGTTGAGACAGATACGCAGTATTTT.

The chain is built from TRBV29-1 and TRBJ1-4; TRBD1 agrees at 8 bases. V lost 6 bases to trimming and J lost 4 bases; unmatched junction nucleotides: 7. CDR1 is SQVTM, CDR2 ANQGSEA, per germline. This CDR3 is 14 amino acids long. The CDR3 here is CSVSGQAVNEKLFF. In DNA form, the CDR3 reads TGCAGCGTATCGGGACAGGCAGTTAATGAAAAACTGTTTTTT.

In its sample, this clonotype was seen a few times. The rearrangement uses TRBV2 and TRBJ2-6; weak D call: TRBD1 (6 bases). The CDR3 is made up of 16 amino acids. Germline CDR1 SNHLY, CDR2 FYNNEI. V was shortened by 3 bases and J by 1 base, with 10 bases between the two germline ends. Written as DNA, the CDR3 is TGTGCCAGCAGTGATCCGGACAGTTCTGGGGCCAACGTCCTGACTTTC. Protein product: CASSDPDSSGANVLTF.

This clonotype was picked up many times. The chain combines TRBV27 with TRBJ2-3; D tentatively reads TRBD1 or TRBD2 (6 bases each). This CDR3 is built from 16 residues. The germline V and J ends were trimmed by 1 base and 4 bases, with 15 bases remaining between them. Germline V gene lookup returns CDR1 MNHEY and CDR2 SMNVEV (reference sequence). The CDR3 DNA reads as TGTGCCAGCAGTTTATTGGGTGTGGGGGGCCCAGATACGCAGTATTTT. Residues: CASSLLGVGGPDTQYF.

This clonotype was seen ten or more times. The chain combines TRBV6-5 with TRBJ2-7; TRBD2 matches 9 bases. The V gene end was trimmed by 2 bases and the J gene end by 7 bases; junction bases not matched to a gene: 9. Germline V CDR1 and CDR2: MNHEY, SVGAGI. CDR3 length: 15 amino acids. In DNA, the CDR3 is TGTGCCAGCAGTTACCCGGGACTAGCTGAGAGGGAGCAGTACTTC. Residues: CASSYPGLAEREQYF.

Notes on this clonotype: This sequence may be a read error, since a much larger clone differs from it by one base. The chain combines TRBV4-2 with TRBJ2-7; D not resolved. Germline V gene data show CDR1 as LGHNA and CDR2 as YNFKEQ. CDR3 size: 15 residues. Between the trimmed V and J ends, which lost 2 bases and 4 bases, there was a span of 15 bases. The CDR3 DNA is TGTGCCAGCAGCCAACAGAGATCCGCCCGATACGAGCAGTACTTC. It specifies CASSQQRSARYEQYF.

The rearrangement links TRBV20-1 to TRBJ2-7, with unresolved D. With 1 base removed from V and 0 bases from J, the gap between germline ends came to 13 bases. This CDR3 region has 15 residues. From germline, CDR1 is DFQATT and CDR2 SNEGSKA (reference sequence). The chain's CDR3 is CSARGPDQLSYEQYF. Written as DNA, the CDR3 is TGCAGTGCTAGAGGCCCGGACCAACTCTCCTACGAGCAGTACTTC.

This clonotype was observed a handful of times. A junction end diverges from the germline sequence, so it may reflect a read error. The chain carries TRBV13 and TRBJ1-2; 9 nucleotides match TRBD1. The germline V gene encodes CDR1 PRHDT and CDR2 FYEKMQ (reference sequence). The CDR3 contains 16 residues. The CDR3 loop is CASGLYGGQGYYGYTF. The CDR3 DNA reads TGTGCCAGCGGCTTATACGGGGGACAGGGATATTATGGCTACACCTTC. Based on the CDR3 plus reference TRBV13 and TRBJ1-2, the full variable domain is AAGVIQSPRHLIKEKRETATLKCYPIPRHDTVYWYQQGPGQDPQFLISFYEKMQSDKGSIPDRFSAQQFSDYHSELNMSSLELGDSALYFCASGLYGGQGYYGYTFGSGTRLTVV.

This clonotype was observed many times. CDR3 region: CASSLYSGSTDTQYF. Written as DNA, the CDR3 is TGCGCCAGCAGCTTGTACAGCGGGTCAACAGATACGCAGTATTTT. This rearrangement joins TRBV5-1 to TRBJ2-3, with D possibly being TRBD2 (6 bases). This CDR3 region has 15 residues. Trimming left V 1 base short and J 3 bases short, with 12 bases between. CDR1 and CDR2 from the germline V gene are SGHRS and YFSETQ.